The 22 T cell receptor beta chains in this list originate from one sample, sequenced in a study of cytomegalovirus exposure and HLA in healthy donors. TCRdb's copy holds only in-frame clones and misses some; the assay was immunoSEQ multiplex PCR. Of a few hundred thousand clones listed, approximately 86% are singletons. Sequencing input: PBMCs. The receptors shown here come from a young woman in good health and CMV-seronegative.

The chain recombines TRBV7-9 with TRBJ2-5; 11 nucleotides align to TRBD1. The CDR3 is made up of 15 amino acids. V lost 5 bases and J lost 4; bases outside the gene matches: 6. The germline V gene encodes CDR1 SEHNR and CDR2 FQNEAQ (reference sequence). The CDR3 region is CASSPRTGGRETQYF. The DNA of the CDR3 is TGTGCCAGCAGCCCCCGGACAGGGGGCCGAGAGACCCAGTACTTC.

V gene TRBV28 combines with J gene TRBJ2-7; 7 positions agree with TRBD1. Looked up from germline, CDR1 is MDHEN and CDR2 is SYDVKM. Trimming at V came to 7 bases and at J to 1 base, leaving 16 bases not matched to a gene. CDR3 length equals 17 residues. The CDR3 DNA reads as TGTGCCAGCATGCATTACGAGGGGGCTAGGGAGTCCTACGAGCAGTACTTC. Protein product: CASMHYEGARESYEQYF.

The V gene is TRBV6-1, the J gene TRBJ2-3; perhaps TRBD1 as D (5 bases). V was pared by 5 bases and J by 4 bases, with 13 bases between. The CDR3 totals 14 residues. Per germline, CDR1 MNHNS and CDR2 SASEGT. CDR3 sequence: CASSSAGLADTQYF. The CDR3 DNA reads as TGTGCCAGCAGTAGTGCAGGGTTGGCAGATACGCAGTATTTT.

The V call is TRBV28, the J call TRBJ2-7; 10 bases agree with TRBD1. Losses at the gene ends were 5 bases for V and 6 bases for J; bases not matched to a gene: 10. Looked up from germline, CDR1 is MDHEN and CDR2 is SYDVKM. This CDR3 has 15 amino acids. The CDR3 loop reads CASSPGTGVRIEQYF. The CDR3 DNA is TGTGCCAGCAGTCCCGGGACAGGGGTACGTATCGAGCAGTACTTC. Filled out from reference TRBV28 and TRBJ2-7, the complete variable domain reads DVKVTQSSRYLVKRTGEKVFLECVQDMDHENMFWYRQDPGLGLRLIYFSYDVKMKEKGDIPEGYSVSREKKERFSLILESASTNQTSMYLCASSPGTGVRIEQYFGPGTRLTVT.

V gene TRBV30 combines with J gene TRBJ1-4; 8 bases align to TRBD1. The CDR3 covers 14 residues. The germline V gene has CDR1 GTSNPN and CDR2 SVGIG (reference sequence). V shed 1 base, J shed 7 bases, and the junction held 5 bases outside the gene matches. CDR3 bases: TGTGCCTGGAGTGAGGACAGGGTGGTTGAAAAACTGTTTTTT. Translating it yields CAWSEDRVVEKLFF.

The chain uses TRBV4-1 and TRBJ2-7, with TRBD2 matching over 11 bases. The CDR3 is 14 amino acids. The V gene end was trimmed by 2 bases and the J gene end by 6 bases; junction bases not matched to a gene: 3. Looked up from germline, CDR1 is MGHRA and CDR2 is YSYEKL. This chain's CDR3 is CASSQTGTSGEQYF. In DNA form, the CDR3 reads TGCGCCAGCAGCCAAACCGGGACTAGCGGCGAGCAGTACTTC.

The V and J genes are TRBV5-1 and TRBJ2-3, with TRBD2 identical over 7 bases. The trim removed 0 bases at V and 0 bases at J, leaving 1 base unmatched. The CDR3 contains 15 residues. Per the germline V gene, CDR1 is SGHRS and CDR2 is YFSETQ. CDR3: CASSLDGRSTDTQYF. The CDR3, as DNA: TGCGCCAGCAGCTTGGACGGGAGGAGCACAGATACGCAGTATTTT.

V usage is TRBV5-1 and J usage is TRBJ1-1, with TRBD1 as a possible D gene (5 bases). CDR3 length: 13 residues. Germline V gene sequence: CDR1 SGHRS, CDR2 YFSETQ. Trimming cost V 7 bases and J 3 bases, with 13 bases left between them. The DNA of the CDR3 is TGCGCCAGCCACACGACAGTTTACACTGAAGCTTTCTTT. Translation: CASHTTVYTEAFF. The full variable domain, rest sourced from reference TRBV5-1 and TRBJ1-1, is KAGVTQTPRYLIKTRGQQVTLSCSPISGHRSVSWYQQTPGQGLQFLFEYFSETQRNKGNFPGRFSGRQFSNSRSEMNVSTLELGDSALYLCASHTTVYTEAFFGQGTRLTVV.

The chain couples TRBV30 to TRBJ1-3; D ambiguous. Deletions cut 2 bases from V and 8 bases from J, with 7 bases between. Per germline, CDR1 GTSNPN and CDR2 SVGIG (reference sequence). The CDR3 is 11 residues long. The CDR3 is CAWSSADTIYF. As DNA, the CDR3 is TGTGCCTGGAGTTCGGCGGACACCATATATTTT.

The sample holds one count of this clone. This sequence joins TRBV2 and TRBJ2-7; maybe TRBD1 (6 bases). The CDR3 extends over 13 amino acids. V was pared by 7 bases and J by 3 bases, with 13 bases between. Germline V lookup: CDR1 SNHLY, CDR2 FYNNEI. CDR3 bases: TGTGCCAGCAACCCGGACAGAGACTACGAGCAGTACTTC. It specifies CASNPDRDYEQYF.

The genes are TRBV10-3 and TRBJ2-2; 10 positions agree with TRBD1. Germline loops: CDR1 ENHRY, CDR2 SYGVKD. J was trimmed by 4 bases and V by 5 bases; bases with no gene match: 4. CDR3 length: 15 amino acids. The CDR3 nucleotides read TGTGCCATCAGTTCCGGGACAGGGGTCACCGGGGAGCTGTTTTTT. Translation: CAISSGTGVTGELFF.

This sequence joins TRBV25-1 and TRBJ1-2; no firm D call. V shed 1 base and J shed 0 bases, with 3 bases lying between them. The length of the CDR3 is 13 residues. Germline-derived CDR1 and CDR2 are MGHDK and SYGVNS. The CDR3 coding sequence is TGTGCCAGCAGTGAATCGGCTAACTATGGCTACACCTTC. It translates to CASSESANYGYTF.

The J gene is TRBJ2-7, the V gene TRBV5-6; 7 positions agree with TRBD1. This CDR3 region has 15 residues. Germline CDR1 reads SGHDT; CDR2 reads YYEEEE. V shed 0 bases, J shed 3 bases, and the junction held 6 bases outside the gene matches. The CDR3 loop reads CASSLEATGNYEQYF. In DNA, the CDR3 is TGTGCCAGCAGCTTGGAAGCGACAGGGAACTACGAGCAGTACTTC.

This clone has more than one count but fewer than ten. The chain combines TRBV7-9 with TRBJ1-2, with 11 bases that match TRBD1. The CDR3 consists of 16 residues. V gave up 1 base and J gave up 4 bases; unmatched junction bases: 5. Germline CDR1 reads SEHNR; CDR2 reads FQNEAQ (reference sequence). CDR3 DNA sequence: TGTGCCAGCAGCTTAGGAGGGACAGGGGGGTTCTATGGCTACACCTTC. It specifies CASSLGGTGGFYGYTF.

The V gene is TRBV11-2, the J gene TRBJ1-2, with 7 bases lining up with TRBD1. Per germline, CDR1 SGHAT and CDR2 FQNNGV. J gave up 2 bases and V 3 bases, and 0 bases lay outside the gene matches. There are 13 residues in the CDR3. CDR3 sequence (DNA): TGTGCCAGCAGCTTGGGACAGAACTATGGCTACACCTTC. Protein: CASSLGQNYGYTF.

The chain links TRBV29-1 to TRBJ1-4, with a possible D match to TRBD1 (5 bases). CDR1 is SQVTM and CDR2 is ANQGSEA in the germline V gene. The V end lost 5 bases, the J end lost 4 bases, and 8 bases lay between the germline ends. This CDR3 spans 12 amino acids. DNA of the CDR3: TGCAGCGTTATAGACAGTAATGAAAAACTGTTTTTT. Protein product: CSVIDSNEKLFF.

The gene calls are TRBV9 and TRBJ1-6; D is undetermined. Germline assignment: CDR1 SGDLS and CDR2 YYNGEE. Trimming removed 2 bases at V and 8 bases at J, with 14 bases between. This CDR3 comprises 15 residues. CDR3 in amino acids: CASSVNSRSHSPLHF. CDR3 nucleotide sequence: TGTGCCAGCAGCGTCAACTCGCGAAGCCATTCACCCCTCCACTTT.

As for this clone: Within the sample, other DNA sequences also encode this same CDR3. The V gene is TRBV6-5, the J gene TRBJ2-1; 8 bases align to TRBD2. V was pared by 0 bases and J by 1 base, with 2 bases of the junction left unmatched. This CDR3 spans 16 amino acids. Looked up from germline, CDR1 is MNHEY and CDR2 is SVGAGI. CDR3 DNA: TGTGCCAGCAGTTACTCGACTAGCGCTTCCTACAATGAGCAGTTCTTC. Translation gives CASSYSTSASYNEQFF.

The CDR3 DNA follows: TGTGCCAGTAGTCCCACAGAGACAGCTATGAACACTGAAGCTTTCTTT. Translating gives CASSPTETAMNTEAFF. The chain has TRBV19 and TRBJ1-1; D possibly corresponds to TRBD1 (5 bases). The CDR3 has 16 residues. Trimming pared 5 bases from V and 0 bases from J, leaving 16 bases between. The V gene's germline CDR1 is LNHDA and CDR2 SQIVND (reference sequence).

In DNA form, the CDR3 reads TGTGCCAGTAGTGGCGGGCCTATCGGCACTGAAGCTTTCTTT. Amino acid sequence: CASSGGPIGTEAFF. This chain joins TRBV19 and TRBJ1-1; D remains unclear. V lost 5 bases and J lost 4, with 14 bases in between. The CDR3 length is 14 residues. CDR1 and CDR2 from the germline V gene are LNHDA and SQIVND (reference sequence).

The chain is built from TRBV19 and TRBJ1-5; 8 nucleotides match TRBD1. CDR1 and CDR2 from the germline V gene are LNHDA and SQIVND (reference sequence). The CDR3 is made up of 16 amino acids. Losses at the gene ends were 5 bases for V and 7 bases for J; bases not matched to a gene: 13. The CDR3 region is CASSFPPGGRGQPQHF. In nucleotides, the CDR3 is TGTGCCAGTAGTTTCCCCCCAGGGGGCAGGGGCCAGCCCCAGCATTTT.

Details on this clone: Compared with germline, one end of the junction differs, possibly owing to a read error. The CDR3 region is CASSLGTSGWAGELFF. The CDR3 DNA is TGTGCCAGCAGCTTAGGGACTAGCGGGTGGGCCGGAGAGCTGTTTTTT. This chain uses TRBV7-2 with TRBJ2-2, with 11 bases matching TRBD2. The CDR3 has 16 amino acids. Germline lookup yields CDR1 SGHTA and CDR2 FQGNSA.